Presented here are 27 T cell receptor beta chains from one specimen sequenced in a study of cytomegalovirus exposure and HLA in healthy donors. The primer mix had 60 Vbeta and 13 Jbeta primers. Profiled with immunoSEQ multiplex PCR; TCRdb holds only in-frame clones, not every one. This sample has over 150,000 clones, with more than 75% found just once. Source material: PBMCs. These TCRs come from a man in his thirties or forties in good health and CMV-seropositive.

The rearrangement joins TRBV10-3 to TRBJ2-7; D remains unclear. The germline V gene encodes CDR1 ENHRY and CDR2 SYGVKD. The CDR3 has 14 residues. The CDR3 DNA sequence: TGTGCCAGCAGTCCCGACCGGAGCTCCTACGAGCAGTACGTC. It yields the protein CASSPDRSSYEQYV.

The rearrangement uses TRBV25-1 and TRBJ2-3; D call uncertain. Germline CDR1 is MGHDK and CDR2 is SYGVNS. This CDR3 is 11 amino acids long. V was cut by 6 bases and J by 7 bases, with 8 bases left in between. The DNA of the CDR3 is TGTGCCAGCAGGCAGTACAATACGCAGTATTTT. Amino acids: CASRQYNTQYF.

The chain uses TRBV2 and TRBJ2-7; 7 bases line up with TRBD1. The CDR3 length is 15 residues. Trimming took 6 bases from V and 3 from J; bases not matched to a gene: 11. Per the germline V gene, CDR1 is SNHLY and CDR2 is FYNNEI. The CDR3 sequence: CASSRRGFTYYEQYF. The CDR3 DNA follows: TGTGCCAGCAGCCGCAGGGGGTTCACATACTACGAGCAGTACTTC.

The CDR3 is CASSSQGADTEAFF. The CDR3 DNA reads as TGTGCCAGCAGCTCTCAGGGGGCGGACACTGAAGCTTTCTTT. The J gene is TRBJ1-1, the V gene TRBV7-3; TRBD1 matches at 8 bases. The CDR3 loop spans 14 amino acids. From germline, CDR1 is SGHTA and CDR2 FQGTGA. The V segment lost 4 bases and the J segment 3 bases; nucleotides outside the gene matches: 4.

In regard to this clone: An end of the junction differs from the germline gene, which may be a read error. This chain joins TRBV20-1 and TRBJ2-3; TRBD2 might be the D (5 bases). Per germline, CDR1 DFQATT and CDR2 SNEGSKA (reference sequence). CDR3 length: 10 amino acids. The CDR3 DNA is TGCAGTGCTAGGGGAGATGCGCAGTATTTT. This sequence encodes CSARGDAQYF.

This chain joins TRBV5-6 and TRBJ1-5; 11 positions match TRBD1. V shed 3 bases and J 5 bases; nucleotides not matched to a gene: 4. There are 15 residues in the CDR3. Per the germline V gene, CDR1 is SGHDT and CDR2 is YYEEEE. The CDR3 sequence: CASSSDRGLDQPQHF. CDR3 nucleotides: TGTGCCAGCAGCTCGGACAGGGGGCTAGATCAGCCCCAGCATTTT.

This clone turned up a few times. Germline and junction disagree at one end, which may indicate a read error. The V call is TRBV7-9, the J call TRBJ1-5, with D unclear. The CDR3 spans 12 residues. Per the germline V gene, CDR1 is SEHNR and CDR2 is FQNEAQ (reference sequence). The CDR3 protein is CSSSLRNQPQHF. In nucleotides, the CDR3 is TGTTCCAGCAGCTTGCGGAATCAGCCCCAGCATTTT.

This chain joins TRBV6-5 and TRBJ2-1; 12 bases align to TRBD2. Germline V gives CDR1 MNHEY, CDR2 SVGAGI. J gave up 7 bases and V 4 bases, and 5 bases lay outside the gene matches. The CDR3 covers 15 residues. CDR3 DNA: TGTGCCAGCAGTTCTAGCGGGAGGGCCCTAAATGAGCAGTTCTTC. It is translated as CASSSSGRALNEQFF.

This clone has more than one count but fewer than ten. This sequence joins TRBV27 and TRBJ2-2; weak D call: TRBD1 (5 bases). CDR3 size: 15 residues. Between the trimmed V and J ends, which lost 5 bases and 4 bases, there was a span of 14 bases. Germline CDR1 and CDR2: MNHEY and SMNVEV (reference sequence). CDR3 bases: TGTGCCAGCAGTAGGGCAGGGCTTTCCACCGGGGAGCTGTTTTTT. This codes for CASSRAGLSTGELFF.

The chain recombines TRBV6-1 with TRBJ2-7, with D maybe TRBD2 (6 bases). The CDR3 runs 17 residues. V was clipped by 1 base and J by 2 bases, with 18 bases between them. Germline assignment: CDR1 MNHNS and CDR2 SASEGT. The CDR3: CASSEGRIGRTPYEQYF. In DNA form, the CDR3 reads TGTGCCAGCAGTGAAGGTCGCATAGGGAGGACGCCCTACGAGCAGTACTTC.

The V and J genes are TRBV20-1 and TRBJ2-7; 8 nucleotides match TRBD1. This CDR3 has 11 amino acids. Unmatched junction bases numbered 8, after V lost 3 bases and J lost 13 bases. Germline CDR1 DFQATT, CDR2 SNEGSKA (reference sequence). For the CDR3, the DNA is TGCAGTGCTAGGGAGAGGGACAGGATATACGTC. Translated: CSARERDRIYV.

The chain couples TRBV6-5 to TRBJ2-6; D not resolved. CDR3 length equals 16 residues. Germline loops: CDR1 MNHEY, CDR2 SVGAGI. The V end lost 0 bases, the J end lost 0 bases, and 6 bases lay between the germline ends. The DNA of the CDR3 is TGTGCCAGCAGTTACTCGTTGAGCTCTGGGGCCAACGTCCTGACTTTC. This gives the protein CASSYSLSSGANVLTF.

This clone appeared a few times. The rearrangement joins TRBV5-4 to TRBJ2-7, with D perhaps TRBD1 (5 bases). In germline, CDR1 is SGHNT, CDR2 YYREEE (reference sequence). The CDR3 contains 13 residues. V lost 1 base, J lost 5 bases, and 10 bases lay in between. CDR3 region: CASSLSAGHEQYV. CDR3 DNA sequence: TGTGCCAGCAGCTTGTCGGCAGGGCACGAGCAGTACGTC.

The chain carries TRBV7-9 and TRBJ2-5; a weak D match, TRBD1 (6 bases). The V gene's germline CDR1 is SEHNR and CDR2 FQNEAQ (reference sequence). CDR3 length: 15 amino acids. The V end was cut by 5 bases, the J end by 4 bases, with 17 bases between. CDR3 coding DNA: TGTGCCAGCAGCCCCCAACAGGGTCTTGGAGAGACCCAGTACTTC. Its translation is CASSPQQGLGETQYF.

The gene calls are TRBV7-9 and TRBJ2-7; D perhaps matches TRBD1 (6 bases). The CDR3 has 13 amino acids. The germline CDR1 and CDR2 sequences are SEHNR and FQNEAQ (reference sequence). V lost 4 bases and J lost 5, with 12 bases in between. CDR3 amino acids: CASSSTGFNEQYF. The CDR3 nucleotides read TGTGCCAGCAGCTCTACAGGGTTCAACGAGCAGTACTTC. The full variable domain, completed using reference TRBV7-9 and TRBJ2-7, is DTGVSQNPRHKITKRGQNVTFRCDPISEHNRLYWYRQTLGQGPEFLTYFQNEAQLEKSRLLSDRFSAERPKGSFSTLEIQRTEQGDSAMYLCASSSTGFNEQYFGPGTRLTVT.

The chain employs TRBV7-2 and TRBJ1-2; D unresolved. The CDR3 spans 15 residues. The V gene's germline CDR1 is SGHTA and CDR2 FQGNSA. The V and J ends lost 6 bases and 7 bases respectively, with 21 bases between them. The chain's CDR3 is CASRLTIGGSGGYTF. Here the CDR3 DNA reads TGTGCCAGCAGGCTTACGATCGGAGGGAGCGGTGGCTACACCTTC.

The CDR3: CASSPRTSGPGELFF. The DNA for the CDR3 is TGCGCCAGCAGCCCCCGGACTAGCGGGCCCGGGGAGCTGTTTTTT. The chain links TRBV5-1 to TRBJ2-2; 11 nucleotides align to TRBD2. The V gene end was trimmed by 4 bases and the J gene end by 6 bases; junction bases not matched to a gene: 5. Germline CDR1 and CDR2: SGHRS and YFSETQ. This CDR3 spans 15 amino acids.

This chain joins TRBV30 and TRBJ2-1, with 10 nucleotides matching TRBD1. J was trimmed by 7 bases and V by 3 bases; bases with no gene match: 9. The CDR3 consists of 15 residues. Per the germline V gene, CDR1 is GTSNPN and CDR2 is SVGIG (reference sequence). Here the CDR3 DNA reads TGTGCCTGGAGGGGGGCGGGACAGGGGACGAATGAGCAGTTCTTC. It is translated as CAWRGAGQGTNEQFF. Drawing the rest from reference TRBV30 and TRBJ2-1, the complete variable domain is SQTIHQWPATLVQPVGSPLSLECTVEGTSNPNLYWYRQAAGRGLQLLFYSVGIGQISSEVPQNLSASRPQDRQFILSSKKLLLSDSGFYLCAWRGAGQGTNEQFFGPGTRLTVL.

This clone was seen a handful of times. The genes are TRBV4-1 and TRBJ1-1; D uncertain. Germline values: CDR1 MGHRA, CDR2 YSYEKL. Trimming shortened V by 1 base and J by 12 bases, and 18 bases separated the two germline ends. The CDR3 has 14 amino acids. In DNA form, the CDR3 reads TGCGCCAGCAGCCAAGGTCCGATATCGGCGGGATCTTTCTTT. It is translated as CASSQGPISAGSFF.

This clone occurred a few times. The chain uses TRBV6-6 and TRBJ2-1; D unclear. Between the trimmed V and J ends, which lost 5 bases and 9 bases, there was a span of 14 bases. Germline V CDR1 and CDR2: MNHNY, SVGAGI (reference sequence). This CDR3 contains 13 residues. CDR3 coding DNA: TGTGCCAGCAGTCCCCAGTACCCCCCTGAGCAGTTCTTC. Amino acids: CASSPQYPPEQFF.

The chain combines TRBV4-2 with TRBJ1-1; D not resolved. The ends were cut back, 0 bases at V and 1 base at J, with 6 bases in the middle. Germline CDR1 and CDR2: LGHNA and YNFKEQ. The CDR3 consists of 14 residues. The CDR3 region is CASSQEWRNTEAFF. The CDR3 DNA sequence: TGTGCCAGCAGCCAAGAATGGAGGAACACTGAAGCTTTCTTT.

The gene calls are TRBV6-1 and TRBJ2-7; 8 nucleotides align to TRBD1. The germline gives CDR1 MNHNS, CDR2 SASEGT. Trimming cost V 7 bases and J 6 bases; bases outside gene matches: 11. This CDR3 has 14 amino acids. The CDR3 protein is CASIPGTGDTEQYF. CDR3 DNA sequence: TGTGCCAGCATACCCGGGACAGGTGACACCGAGCAGTACTTC.

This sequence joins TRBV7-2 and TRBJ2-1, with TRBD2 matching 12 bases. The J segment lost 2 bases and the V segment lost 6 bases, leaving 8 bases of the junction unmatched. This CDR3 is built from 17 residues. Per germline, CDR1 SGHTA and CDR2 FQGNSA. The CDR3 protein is CASSSGLAGIAYNEQFF. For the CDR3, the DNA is TGTGCCAGCAGTTCCGGACTAGCGGGGATTGCCTACAATGAGCAGTTCTTC.

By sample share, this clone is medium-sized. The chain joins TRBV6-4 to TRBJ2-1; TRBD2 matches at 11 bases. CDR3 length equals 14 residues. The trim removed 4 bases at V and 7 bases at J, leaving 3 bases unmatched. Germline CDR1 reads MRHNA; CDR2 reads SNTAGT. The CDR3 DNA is TGTGCCAGCAGTGGGCTAGCGGGGGGTAATGAGCAGTTCTTC. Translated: CASSGLAGGNEQFF.

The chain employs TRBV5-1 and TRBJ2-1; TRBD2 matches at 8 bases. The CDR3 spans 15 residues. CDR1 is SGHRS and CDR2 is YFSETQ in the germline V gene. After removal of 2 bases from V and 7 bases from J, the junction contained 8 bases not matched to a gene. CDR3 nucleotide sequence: TGCGCCAGCAGCTTTTCCAGCGGGAGTAAAAATGAGCAGTTCTTC. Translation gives CASSFSSGSKNEQFF. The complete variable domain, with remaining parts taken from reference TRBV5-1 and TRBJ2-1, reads KAGVTQTPRYLIKTRGQQVTLSCSPISGHRSVSWYQQTPGQGLQFLFEYFSETQRNKGNFPGRFSGRQFSNSRSEMNVSTLELGDSALYLCASSFSSGSKNEQFFGPGTRLTVL.

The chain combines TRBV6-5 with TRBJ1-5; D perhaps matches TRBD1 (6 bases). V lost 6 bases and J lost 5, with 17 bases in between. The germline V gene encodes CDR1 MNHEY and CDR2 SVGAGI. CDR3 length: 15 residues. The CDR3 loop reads CASSPLGQKYQPQHF. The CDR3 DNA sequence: TGTGCCAGCAGCCCCCTTGGACAGAAATATCAGCCCCAGCATTTT.

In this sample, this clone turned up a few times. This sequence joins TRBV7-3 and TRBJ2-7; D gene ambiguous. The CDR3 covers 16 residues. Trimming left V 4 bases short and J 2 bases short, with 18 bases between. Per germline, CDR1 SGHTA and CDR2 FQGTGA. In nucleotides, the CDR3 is TGTGCCAGCAGCTCGAAAACTACGGGTGTAGCCTACGAGCAGTACGTC. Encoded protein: CASSSKTTGVAYEQYV.